The 31 T cell receptor beta chains below were found in one sample sequenced in a study of blood T cell repertoires in COVID-19. TCRdb's copy holds only in-frame clones and misses some; the assay was immunoSEQ multiplex PCR. The table records about 80,000 clones, roughly 80% of them present only once. Sequences were obtained from peripheral blood. Receptor source: a man in his sixties with active or convalescent COVID-19.

V gene TRBV5-5 combines with J gene TRBJ1-1; 9 positions match TRBD1. The CDR3 covers 14 residues. Germline V lookup: CDR1 SGHKS, CDR2 YYEKEE (reference sequence). After removal of 3 bases from V and 1 base from J, the junction contained 1 base not matched to a gene. The CDR3 DNA sequence: TGTGCCAGCAGCTGGGACAGGGCGAACACTGAAGCTTTCTTT. Its protein product is CASSWDRANTEAFF.

The chain is built from TRBV6-2 or TRBV6-3 and TRBJ2-5; 9 bases line up with TRBD1. CDR3 length: 16 residues. CDR1 and CDR2 (germline): MNHEY, SVGEGT. Trimming removed 5 bases from V and 2 bases from J; junction bases left unmatched: 9. CDR3 loop: CASSPGRTGVQETQYF. CDR3 sequence (DNA): TGTGCCAGCAGTCCGGGAAGGACAGGGGTTCAAGAGACCCAGTACTTC.

This clone is a singleton in its sample. This chain joins TRBV18 and TRBJ2-5; D perhaps matches TRBD2 (5 bases). The CDR3 extends over 13 amino acids. Germline V gene sequence: CDR1 KGHSH, CDR2 LQKENI. V was shortened by 1 base and J by 3 bases, with 6 bases between the two germline ends. CDR3 nucleotide sequence: TGTGCCAGCTCACCACAGAGGGAAGAGACCCAGTACTTC. Its protein product is CASSPQREETQYF. The variable domain in full, with the rest retrieved from reference TRBV18 and TRBJ2-5, is NAGVMQNPRHLVRRRGQEARLRCSPMKGHSHVYWYRQLPEEGLKFMVYLQKENIIDESGMPKERFSAEFPKEGPSILRIQQVVRGDSAAYFCASSPQREETQYFGPGTRLLVL.

This clone appeared a single time. The chain couples TRBV5-8 to TRBJ1-2; TRBD1 might be the D (6 bases). The V gene lost 5 bases and the J gene lost 2 bases, with 10 bases spanning the gap. The germline CDR1 and CDR2 sequences are SGHTS and YDEGEE. The CDR3 is 13 amino acids. This CDR3 is CASRKQGNYGYTF. Here the CDR3 DNA reads TGTGCCAGCAGAAAACAGGGAAACTATGGCTACACCTTC.

The chain links TRBV7-6 to TRBJ2-5; 9 nucleotides line up with TRBD1. The CDR3 totals 15 residues. V was clipped by 5 bases and J by 4 bases; unmatched bases: 8. Germline V gene lookup returns CDR1 SGHVS and CDR2 FNYEAQ. CDR3 nucleotide sequence: TGTGCCAGCAGCCCGAGACAGGGGGTGGGAGAGACCCAGTACTTC. Its protein is CASSPRQGVGETQYF. Filled out from reference TRBV7-6 and TRBJ2-5, the complete variable domain reads GAGVSQSPRYKVTKRGQDVALRCDPISGHVSLYWYRQALGQGPEFLTYFNYEAQQDKSGLPNDRFSAERPEGSISTLTIQRTEQRDSAMYRCASSPRQGVGETQYFGPGTRLLVL.

V gene TRBV6-4 combines with J gene TRBJ1-2, with D tentatively TRBD1 (5 bases). Trimming cost V 5 bases and J 8 bases, with 15 bases left between them. The CDR3 is 13 residues long. Germline CDR1 is MRHNA and CDR2 is SNTAGT. In DNA form, the CDR3 reads TGTGCCAGCAGTAGCAGCGGGGGTTCGGGCTACACCTTC. Translation: CASSSSGGSGYTF.

This clone showed up many times. This sequence joins TRBV10-3 and TRBJ2-7; 8 positions match TRBD1. V trimming: 7 bases; J trimming: 6 bases; junction bases outside the gene matches: 8. CDR1 is ENHRY, CDR2 SYGVKD, per germline. CDR3 length: 13 residues. As DNA, the CDR3 is TGTGCCATCAAGACAGGGGAGACCGGCGAGCAGTACTTC. This gives the protein CAIKTGETGEQYF.

The rearrangement uses TRBV27 and TRBJ1-5; D possibly corresponds to TRBD1 (5 bases). The V end was cut by 5 bases, the J end by 4 bases, with 9 bases between. CDR3 length: 13 amino acids. Per germline, CDR1 MNHEY and CDR2 SMNVEV (reference sequence). DNA for the CDR3: TGTGCCAGCAGTCGGACACGTAATCAGCCCCAGCATTTT. This encodes CASSRTRNQPQHF.

The chain carries TRBV25-1 and TRBJ1-2, with D unresolved. The V and J ends lost 6 bases and 2 bases respectively, with 10 bases between them. CDR3 length equals 13 residues. From germline, CDR1 is MGHDK and CDR2 SYGVNS. The CDR3 protein is CASSPDLNYGYTF. CDR3 coding DNA: TGTGCCAGCAGCCCGGACTTAAACTATGGCTACACCTTC.

This clone was seen more than once but under ten times. The chain carries TRBV5-1 and TRBJ1-2; D call uncertain. CDR3 size: 14 residues. Deletions cut 4 bases from V and 4 bases from J, with 14 bases between. CDR1 SGHRS and CDR2 YFSETQ come from the germline V gene. The CDR3 coding sequence is TGCGCCAGCAGCGCCAACGATTGGAGCTATGGCTACACCTTC. It encodes CASSANDWSYGYTF.

This chain connects TRBV14 to TRBJ2-5, with 7 bases identical to TRBD2. Germline-derived CDR1 and CDR2 are SGHDN and FVKESK. The CDR3 is 13 amino acids. V lost 5 bases to trimming and J lost 6 bases; unmatched junction nucleotides: 6. The CDR3 nucleotides read TGTGCCAGCAGCAGGGAGGGGACGAAGACCCAGTACTTC. This encodes CASSREGTKTQYF.

The chain couples TRBV19 to TRBJ2-7; 7 bases are a match to TRBD1. This CDR3 is 12 amino acids long. The germline CDR1 and CDR2 sequences are LNHDA and SQIVND (reference sequence). The J segment lost 5 bases and the V segment lost 4 bases, leaving 2 bases of the junction unmatched. DNA for the CDR3: TGTGCCAGTAGTAGACAGGGAAACGAGCAGTACTTC. Translated: CASSRQGNEQYF.

This rearrangement joins TRBV14 to TRBJ1-6, with 7 bases aligning to TRBD1. Germline CDR1 and CDR2: SGHDN and FVKESK. This CDR3 is built from 20 residues. V lost 3 bases, J lost 1 base, and 15 bases stayed unmatched. CDR3 region: CASSQSQYRGHNSYNSPLHF. The CDR3 bases are TGTGCCAGCAGCCAGTCCCAGTACAGGGGACATAATTCCTATAATTCACCCCTCCACTTT.

The genes are TRBV7-2 and TRBJ1-2, with D uncertain. V was shortened by 1 base and J by 5 bases, with 5 bases between the two germline ends. The CDR3 contains 12 residues. Germline V gene sequence: CDR1 SGHTA, CDR2 FQGNSA. The CDR3 DNA reads TGTGCCAGCAGCTTAGGGAGTTATGGCTACACCTTC. Its translation is CASSLGSYGYTF.

This clone is a singleton in its sample. V usage is TRBV19 and J usage is TRBJ1-5, with D possibly matching TRBD1 (5 bases). V was trimmed by 0 bases and J by 0 bases, leaving 12 bases between them. CDR1 and CDR2 (germline): LNHDA, SQIVND (reference sequence). The length of the CDR3 is 17 residues. This CDR3 is CASSIDRQIYSNQPQHF. The DNA for the CDR3 is TGTGCCAGTAGTATAGACCGACAGATTTATAGCAATCAGCCCCAGCATTTT. Looking up the rest from reference TRBV19 and TRBJ1-5 gives the full variable domain: DGGITQSPKYLFRKEGQNVTLSCEQNLNHDAMYWYRQDPGQGLRLIYYSQIVNDFQKGDIAEGYSVSREKKESFPLTVTSAQKNPTAFYLCASSIDRQIYSNQPQHFGDGTRLSIL.

The rearrangement joins TRBV10-3 to TRBJ1-2; 7 bases agree with TRBD1. Germline V CDR1 and CDR2: ENHRY, SYGVKD. The CDR3 sequence is 13 residues long. The junction had 4 bases not matched to a gene; V was cut back by 8 bases and J by 1 base. In DNA form, the CDR3 reads TGTGCCATCGGACAGGAATTTAACTATGGCTACACCTTC. Protein product: CAIGQEFNYGYTF.

The V gene is TRBV20-1, the J gene TRBJ2-2; tentative D call: TRBD1 (5 bases). V lost 3 bases, J lost 0 bases, and 11 bases lay in between. The V gene's germline CDR1 is DFQATT and CDR2 SNEGSKA (reference sequence). This CDR3 contains 15 residues. The CDR3 region has the DNA TGCAGTGCTAGTCAAGGACACTCGAACACCGGGGAGCTGTTTTTT. Amino acid sequence: CSASQGHSNTGELFF.

The V call is TRBV5-1, the J call TRBJ2-5; D uncertain. V was shortened by 5 bases and J by 1 base, with 6 bases between the two germline ends. Germline V gives CDR1 SGHRS, CDR2 YFSETQ. The CDR3 sequence is 12 residues long. In DNA, the CDR3 is TGCGCCAGCAGGGGCCTCCAAGAGACCCAGTACTTC. Translation gives CASRGLQETQYF.

J is TRBJ2-3 and V is TRBV6-5, with 7 bases matching TRBD1. Trimming cost V 6 bases and J 2 bases; bases outside gene matches: 8. CDR3 length: 15 residues. CDR1 is MNHEY, CDR2 SVGAGI, per germline. The CDR3 spells CASSLHRGSTDTQYF. Written as DNA, the CDR3 is TGTGCCAGCAGCCTTCACAGGGGATCCACAGATACGCAGTATTTT.

This chain uses TRBV19 with TRBJ1-4, with 8 bases lining up with TRBD1. The germline gives CDR1 LNHDA, CDR2 SQIVND (reference sequence). The CDR3 length is 14 residues. After removal of 9 bases from V and 7 bases from J, the junction contained 10 bases not matched to a gene. The chain's CDR3 is CASRDRGSFEKLFF. The CDR3 nucleotides read TGTGCCAGCCGAGACAGGGGATCCTTTGAAAAACTGTTTTTT.

The V call is TRBV6-6, the J call TRBJ1-1; perhaps TRBD1 as D (5 bases). The V and J ends lost 2 bases and 5 bases respectively, with 12 bases between them. Germline V gives CDR1 MNHNY, CDR2 SVGAGI (reference sequence). This CDR3 has 14 amino acids. CDR3 protein: CASSYQGLGTEAFF. CDR3 nucleotides: TGTGCCAGCAGTTACCAGGGATTAGGGACTGAAGCTTTCTTT.

This clone was picked up a small number of times. The chain has TRBV7-2 and TRBJ1-6; 8 nucleotides match TRBD1. Germline assignment: CDR1 SGHTA and CDR2 FQGNSA. J gave up 10 bases and V 5 bases, and 13 bases lay outside the gene matches. CDR3 length equals 16 residues. CDR3 in DNA: TGTGCCAGCAGCACTCGGGACAGGAGTTTTGGGTCACCCCTCCACTTT. Protein product: CASSTRDRSFGSPLHF.

J is TRBJ1-1 and V is TRBV21-1. TRBV21-1 is a recognized pseudogene. This CDR3 comprises 15 residues. The CDR3 DNA reads as TGTGCCAGCAGCAAACCCCCCCGGGGAGGGACTGAAGCTTTCTTT. This encodes CASSKPPRGGTEAFF.

The V call is TRBV30, the J call TRBJ1-5; TRBD1 might be the D (5 bases). V was trimmed by 1 base and J by 4 bases, leaving 8 bases between them. This CDR3 is 13 amino acids long. Germline loops: CDR1 GTSNPN, CDR2 SVGIG (reference sequence). This CDR3 is CAWSAAGNQPQHF. The CDR3 nucleotides are TGTGCCTGGAGTGCGGCAGGGAATCAGCCCCAGCATTTT. The full variable domain, with the rest looked up from reference TRBV30 and TRBJ1-5, is SQTIHQWPATLVQPVGSPLSLECTVEGTSNPNLYWYRQAAGRGLQLLFYSVGIGQISSEVPQNLSASRPQDRQFILSSKKLLLSDSGFYLCAWSAAGNQPQHFGDGTRLSIL.

V and J are TRBV19 and TRBJ1-2, with D possibly matching TRBD1 (6 bases). The germline V gene has CDR1 LNHDA and CDR2 SQIVND (reference sequence). The CDR3 covers 13 residues. V was clipped by 5 bases and J by 4 bases, with 11 bases between them. This chain's CDR3 is CASSVGTSYGYTF. In DNA form, the CDR3 reads TGTGCCAGTAGTGTAGGGACAAGCTATGGCTACACCTTC.

CDR3 nucleotides: TGTGCCATCAGCCCGGGAATGCGACCCCAGCATTTT. Its protein is CAISPGMRPQHF. This rearrangement joins TRBV10-3 to TRBJ1-5, with unresolved D. The V end was cut by 6 bases, the J end by 10 bases, with 13 bases between. CDR1 is ENHRY, CDR2 SYGVKD, per germline. This CDR3 is 12 amino acids long.

This clone showed up just a few times. The sample holds other DNA sequences that translate to the same CDR3. V and J are TRBV12-3 or TRBV12-4 and TRBJ1-5; maybe TRBD1 (6 bases). The CDR3 contains 13 residues. The germline V and J ends were trimmed by 5 bases and 4 bases, with 9 bases remaining between them. The CDR3 here is CASSPQGNQPQHF. The CDR3 region has the DNA TGTGCCAGCAGTCCGCAGGGGAATCAGCCCCAGCATTTT.

The chain employs TRBV24-1 and TRBJ2-5, with D unclear. Germline CDR1 KGHDR, CDR2 SFDVKD. The CDR3 sequence is 18 residues long. Trimming cost V 0 bases and J 0 bases, with 16 bases left between them. The CDR3 loop is CATSDLLRKVQDQETQYF. CDR3 coding DNA: TGTGCCACCAGTGATTTGCTCAGGAAGGTCCAAGACCAAGAGACCCAGTACTTC.

The gene calls are TRBV10-1 and TRBJ1-1, with TRBD1 matching 9 bases. The germline CDR1 and CDR2 sequences are WNHNN and SYGVQD (reference sequence). The CDR3 sequence is 12 residues long. Trimming took 9 bases from V and 4 from J; bases not matched to a gene: 3. The CDR3 reads CARGTGTTEAFF. CDR3 DNA: TGCGCCAGAGGGACAGGGACCACTGAAGCTTTCTTT.

The rearrangement joins TRBV30 to TRBJ1-2, with 7 bases lining up with TRBD1. There are 15 residues in the CDR3. Germline CDR1 and CDR2: GTSNPN and SVGIG (reference sequence). With V trimmed by 0 bases and J by 4 bases, 8 bases remained unmatched. The chain's CDR3 is CAWSVGGVAVYGYTF. CDR3 nucleotides: TGTGCCTGGAGTGTAGGGGGCGTCGCGGTCTATGGCTACACCTTC.

The chain has TRBV29-1 and TRBJ2-3; TRBD2 matches 12 bases. In germline, CDR1 is SQVTM, CDR2 ANQGSEA. CDR3 length equals 15 residues. Trimming at V came to 4 bases and at J to 4 bases, leaving 6 bases not matched to a gene. The chain's CDR3 is CSVGKASGGADTQYF. The CDR3 DNA follows: TGCAGCGTTGGTAAAGCTAGCGGGGGGGCAGATACGCAGTATTTT.